This TCR beta chain emerged from a study of blood T cell repertoires in COVID-19. Overall study: Donors in the United States, Italy and Spain gave samples during acute or convalescent COVID-19. T cells, B-cell-depleted T cells, or PBMCs provided the cDNA or gDNA that served as material.

V trimming: 5 bases; J trimming: 3 bases; junction bases outside the gene matches: 3. The CDR3 runs 15 residues. Germline-derived CDR1 and CDR2 are SGHTA and FQGNSA. Sequenced by immunoSEQ multiplex PCR; TCRdb stores in-frame clones only, minus some. The sample has about 170,000 clones, approximately 82% seen once. This sequence was found in a woman older than 75 with acute or convalescent COVID-19. Sequences were obtained from peripheral blood. The chain recombines TRBV7-2 with TRBJ2-3; 12 bases match TRBD1. The CDR3 loop is CASSLGQGATDTQYF. The CDR3 DNA reads TGTGCCAGCAGCCTGGGACAGGGGGCAACAGATACGCAGTATTTT.